This passage covers 3 T cell receptor beta chains from one sample sequenced in a study of blood T cells in healthy people across ages. Primed by a sample-barcoded 5' primer and a J-beta primer mix, a second PCR proceeded for about 6 to 12 cycles. Each CDR3 protein is one row after TCRdb ran MiXCR on the 5' RACE reads. Of approximately 800,000 distinct CDR3 sequences in the sample, around half were seen once. The sample taken for sequencing was blood. The origin of the receptors is a man older than 75 in good health.

This rearrangement joins TRBV20-1 to TRBJ2-5, with D possibly being TRBD1 (6 bases). Germline V gives CDR1 DFQATT, CDR2 SNEGSKA (reference sequence). The germline V and J ends were trimmed by 3 bases and 5 bases, with 22 bases remaining between them. The CDR3 contains 16 residues. This CDR3 reads CSARSPGVGARETQYF. The DNA for the CDR3 is TGCAGTGCTAGGTCCCCAGGGGTCGGCGCTAGGGAGACCCAGTACTTC.

Of note for this clonotype: A much larger clone lies a single base off, so this may be a read error. The chain recombines TRBV7-2 with TRBJ2-3; possible D gene TRBD1, 5 bases. The ends were cut back, 0 bases at V and 8 bases at J, with 9 bases in the middle. The CDR3 loop spans 13 amino acids. Germline-derived CDR1 and CDR2 are SGHTA and FQGNSA. This CDR3 is CTSSLAEQGTQYF. DNA for the CDR3: TGTACCAGCAGCTTAGCGGAGCAGGGTACGCAGTATTTT. Full variable domain (outside the CDR3, taken from reference TRBV7-2 and TRBJ2-3): GAGVSQSPSNKVTEKGKDVELRCDPISGHTALYWYRQSLGQGLEFLIYFQGNSAPDKSGLPSDRFSAERTGGSVSTLTIQRTQQEDSAVYLCTSSLAEQGTQYFGPGTRLTVL.

This rearrangement joins TRBV2 to TRBJ1-5; no clear D. The CDR3 spans 15 residues. V was clipped by 3 bases and J by 1 base, with 10 bases between them. Germline V CDR1 and CDR2: SNHLY, FYNNEI. This CDR3 is CASSDLGQSNQPQHF. The DNA for the CDR3 is TGTGCCAGCAGTGACTTAGGGCAGAGCAATCAGCCCCAGCATTTT.